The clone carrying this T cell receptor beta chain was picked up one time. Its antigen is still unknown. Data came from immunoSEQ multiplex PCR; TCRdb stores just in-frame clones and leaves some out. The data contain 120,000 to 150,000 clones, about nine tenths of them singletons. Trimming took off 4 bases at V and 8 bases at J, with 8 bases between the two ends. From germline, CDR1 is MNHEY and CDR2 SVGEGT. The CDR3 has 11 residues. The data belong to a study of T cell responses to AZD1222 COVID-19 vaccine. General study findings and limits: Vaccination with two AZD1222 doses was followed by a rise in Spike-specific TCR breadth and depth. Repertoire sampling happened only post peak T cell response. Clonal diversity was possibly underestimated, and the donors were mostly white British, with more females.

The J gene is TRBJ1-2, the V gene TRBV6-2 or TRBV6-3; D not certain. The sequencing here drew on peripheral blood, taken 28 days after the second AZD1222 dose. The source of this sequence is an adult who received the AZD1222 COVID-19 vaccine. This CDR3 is CASSFSYGYTF. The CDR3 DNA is TGTGCCAGCAGTTTCTCATACGGCTACACCTTC.